Presented here are 16 T cell receptor beta chains from one specimen sequenced in a study of blood T cell repertoires in COVID-19. Profiling relied on immunoSEQ multiplex PCR, and the TCRdb table lists in-frame clones only, not all of them. The data hold around 140,000 clones, with under 85% observed a single time. Source material: peripheral blood. These receptors were collected from a human donor in a cohort sampled during active COVID-19.

The chain joins TRBV28 to TRBJ1-4; D not certain. The CDR3 has 14 amino acids. V lost 5 bases and J lost 7, with 14 bases in between. In germline, CDR1 is MDHEN, CDR2 SYDVKM. The CDR3: CASSVSAPSEKLFF. CDR3 coding DNA: TGTGCCAGCAGTGTTAGTGCCCCATCTGAAAAACTGTTTTTT.

The J gene is TRBJ2-7, the V gene TRBV28; D gene uncertain. V lost 4 bases, J lost 12 bases, and 16 bases lay in between. The germline V gene encodes CDR1 MDHEN and CDR2 SYDVKM. CDR3 length: 12 amino acids. CDR3 sequence (DNA): TGTGCCAGCAGTTCCCTCGGCCACCTAGTGTACTTC. Its translation is CASSSLGHLVYF.

The rearrangement joins TRBV27 to TRBJ2-5; 8 bases match TRBD1. The germline V gene encodes CDR1 MNHEY and CDR2 SMNVEV (reference sequence). The CDR3 runs to 15 residues. J was trimmed by 5 bases and V by 0 bases; bases with no gene match: 5. CDR3 loop: CASSLSGTGRETQYF. As DNA, the CDR3 is TGTGCCAGCAGTTTATCAGGGACAGGCAGGGAGACCCAGTACTTC.

This chain links TRBV7-9 with TRBJ2-3; perhaps TRBD1 as D (6 bases). The length of the CDR3 is 15 residues. CDR1 SEHNR and CDR2 FQNEAQ come from the germline V gene (reference sequence). V was trimmed by 7 bases and J by 2 bases, leaving 16 bases between them. The CDR3 DNA is TGTGCCAGCAACCAAGTCCAGGGGAACACAGATACGCAGTATTTT. Encoded protein: CASNQVQGNTDTQYF.

The chain employs TRBV29-1 and TRBJ2-1; 12 nucleotides agree with TRBD2. Germline CDR1 SQVTM, CDR2 ANQGSEA. CDR3 length: 15 residues. V shed 3 bases, J shed 8 bases, and the junction held 8 bases outside the gene matches. The CDR3 DNA reads TGCAGCGTTGATGAGACTAGCGGGAGATCGGATGAGCAGTTCTTC. Translation: CSVDETSGRSDEQFF.

The chain links TRBV4-2 to TRBJ1-1; D is possibly TRBD1 (6 bases). The germline V gene has CDR1 LGHNA and CDR2 YNFKEQ. The CDR3 has 12 amino acids. V shed 1 base and J shed 8 bases, with 8 bases lying between them. CDR3 region: CASSQVGTEAFF. The CDR3 DNA reads as TGTGCCAGCAGCCAAGTTGGGACAGAAGCTTTCTTT.

The genes are TRBV6-5 and TRBJ2-7; D perhaps matches TRBD1 (5 bases). Looked up from germline, CDR1 is MNHEY and CDR2 is SVGAGI. Trimming left V 6 bases short and J 0 bases short, with 12 bases between. This CDR3 has 14 residues. CDR3: CASRKGPSSYEQYF. DNA of the CDR3: TGTGCCAGCAGAAAGGGGCCTAGCTCCTACGAGCAGTACTTC.

In its sample, this clone was seen a few times. The J gene is TRBJ1-2, the V gene TRBV11-2; 10 nucleotides agree with TRBD1. V was clipped by 3 bases and J by 7 bases; unmatched bases: 5. Germline V gives CDR1 SGHAT, CDR2 FQNNGV. The CDR3 sequence is 14 residues long. The CDR3 protein is CASSFERDRGGYTF. The CDR3 nucleotides are TGTGCCAGCAGCTTCGAAAGGGACAGGGGTGGCTACACCTTC.

The V and J genes are TRBV19 and TRBJ2-7; TRBD2 matches 8 bases. V was pared by 4 bases and J by 6 bases, with 8 bases of the junction left unmatched. CDR3 length: 14 amino acids. Per germline, CDR1 LNHDA and CDR2 SQIVND (reference sequence). The CDR3 sequence is CASSSQREIGEQYF. CDR3 in DNA: TGTGCCAGTAGTAGCCAGCGGGAGATCGGCGAGCAGTACTTC.

This clone has more than one count but fewer than ten. The chain employs TRBV27 and TRBJ2-2; 12 nucleotides align to TRBD2. Losses at the gene ends were 6 bases for V and 5 bases for J; bases not matched to a gene: 7. Germline values: CDR1 MNHEY, CDR2 SMNVEV (reference sequence). The CDR3 is 16 residues long. The CDR3 DNA reads as TGTGCCAGCAGCACTTCTAGCGGGAGGGGAACCGGGGAGCTGTTTTTT. Its translation is CASSTSSGRGTGELFF.

The rearrangement uses TRBV2 and TRBJ2-3; the match to TRBD1 covers 8 bases. The CDR3 extends over 15 amino acids. Germline CDR1 reads SNHLY; CDR2 reads FYNNEI. V was clipped by 7 bases and J by 2 bases; unmatched bases: 8. CDR3 sequence reads: CASIPGTGLTDTQYF. DNA of the CDR3: TGTGCCAGCATACCCGGGACAGGTCTCACAGATACGCAGTATTTT.

This rearrangement joins TRBV7-8 to TRBJ2-7; 12 bases align to TRBD2. The CDR3 is 15 amino acids. Germline CDR1 is SGHVS and CDR2 is FQNEAQ. The J segment lost 5 bases and the V segment lost 5 bases, leaving 7 bases of the junction unmatched. In DNA, the CDR3 is TGTGCCAGCAGCCCCACTAGCGGGAGGATCCACGAGCAGTACTTC. Its translation: CASSPTSGRIHEQYF.

V and J are TRBV14 and TRBJ2-3, with D maybe TRBD2 (6 bases). The CDR3 contains 12 residues. V was clipped by 3 bases and J by 11 bases, with 12 bases between them. Germline V CDR1 and CDR2: SGHDN, FVKESK. The chain's CDR3 is CASSHGGIEQYF. The CDR3 nucleotides are TGTGCCAGCAGCCATGGGGGGATTGAGCAGTATTTT.

The chain combines TRBV5-1 with TRBJ2-7; TRBD1 might be the D (5 bases). In germline, CDR1 is SGHRS, CDR2 YFSETQ. The CDR3 spans 13 residues. Trimming removed 0 bases from V and 2 bases from J, with 6 bases in between. CDR3 protein: CASSLGGPYEQYF. The CDR3 nucleotides read TGCGCCAGCAGCTTGGGGGGCCCCTACGAGCAGTACTTC.

This chain links TRBV5-4 with TRBJ2-2; D is possibly TRBD1 (5 bases). Germline assignment: CDR1 SGHNT and CDR2 YYREEE (reference sequence). Trimming took 4 bases from V and 1 from J, leaving 14 bases between them. This CDR3 is built from 16 residues. CDR3 sequence: CASSRRQGVNTGELFF. Written as DNA, the CDR3 is TGTGCCAGCAGCCGTCGACAAGGGGTGAACACCGGGGAGCTGTTTTTT.

This sequence joins TRBV27 and TRBJ1-1; 7 bases agree with TRBD1. Trimming at V came to 5 bases and at J to 5 bases, leaving 5 bases not matched to a gene. This CDR3 contains 13 residues. Germline-derived CDR1 and CDR2 are MNHEY and SMNVEV (reference sequence). CDR3 bases: TGTGCCAGCAGTACGACAGGGCGAACTGAAGCTTTCTTT. Translating it yields CASSTTGRTEAFF.